These 19 T cell receptor beta chains were sequenced from one sample in a study of T-cell memory formation after mild COVID-19. TCRdb recomputed calls from the 5' RACE reads with MiXCR, one row per CDR3 protein. This table has 550,000 to 600,000 distinct CDR3 sequences, roughly 21% appearing once. Material: PBMCs or a T cell subset sorted from them (not recorded which). The source is an adult woman who had mild COVID-19 (a few samples of this study predate the infection). Cell type and time point are not known.

This clonotype was found a few times. The V and J genes are TRBV7-9 and TRBJ1-2; tentatively, D is TRBD1 (5 bases). The CDR3 length is 16 residues. In germline, CDR1 is SEHNR, CDR2 FQNEAQ (reference sequence). The germline V and J ends were trimmed by 0 bases and 5 bases, with 16 bases remaining between them. CDR3 loop: CASSLALGPVEYGYTF. In DNA form, the CDR3 reads TGTGCCAGCAGCTTAGCCCTGGGACCCGTGGAATATGGCTACACCTTC.

This clonotype came up many times. The rearrangement links TRBV4-1 to TRBJ2-1, with a weak D call TRBD2 (7 bases). Per the germline V gene, CDR1 is MGHRA and CDR2 is YSYEKL. This CDR3 has 15 residues. Between the trimmed V and J ends, which lost 4 bases and 9 bases, there was a span of 19 bases. This CDR3 is CASSPLHGGAAEQFF. For the CDR3, the DNA is TGCGCCAGCAGCCCCCTACATGGGGGGGCCGCTGAGCAGTTCTTC.

The chain links TRBV2 to TRBJ2-2; the D gene is possibly TRBD1 (5 bases). From germline, CDR1 is SNHLY and CDR2 FYNNEI. This CDR3 is built from 16 residues. Trimming shortened V by 9 bases and J by 0 bases, and 17 bases separated the two germline ends. CDR3 loop: CASDFWGDANTGELFF. The CDR3 region has the DNA TGTGCCAGTGATTTTTGGGGCGACGCGAACACCGGGGAGCTGTTTTTT.

This clonotype has only a few counts. This chain joins TRBV7-2 and TRBJ2-3, with D possibly being TRBD1 (6 bases). Germline CDR1 and CDR2: SGHTA and FQGNSA. The V end was cut by 7 bases, the J end by 3 bases, with 14 bases between. The CDR3 is 14 residues long. CDR3 sequence reads: CASTIRGRTDTQYF. In DNA, the CDR3 is TGTGCCAGCACTATCAGGGGTCGGACAGATACGCAGTATTTT.

The chain recombines TRBV12-3 or TRBV12-4 with TRBJ2-1; 9 nucleotides match TRBD2. The ends lost 6 bases at V and 7 bases at J; junction bases unmatched: 10. This CDR3 spans 15 amino acids. Written as DNA, the CDR3 is TGTGCCAGCAGGGGTCGGGGACTAGCAGGAAATGAGCAGTTCTTC. Translated: CASRGRGLAGNEQFF.

This clonotype was seen a handful of times. The V call is TRBV7-8, the J call TRBJ2-5; either TRBD1 or TRBD2 may fit D (5 bases each). V shed 2 bases and J shed 3 bases, with 10 bases lying between them. The CDR3 is 14 amino acids. Germline-derived CDR1 and CDR2 are SGHVS and FQNEAQ. The CDR3 here is CASSLMGREETQYF. The CDR3 bases are TGTGCCAGCAGCTTAATGGGGCGGGAAGAGACCCAGTACTTC.

The rearrangement uses TRBV21-1 and TRBJ1-2. TRBV21-1 is deemed a pseudogene. The length of the CDR3 is 10 residues. The DNA of the CDR3 is TGTGCCAGAGGTACCTATGGCTACACCTTC. Encoded protein: CARGTYGYTF.

This chain links TRBV12-3 or TRBV12-4 with TRBJ2-4; 8 bases map to TRBD1. This CDR3 contains 17 residues. Trimming cost V 6 bases and J 2 bases; bases outside gene matches: 12. DNA for the CDR3: TGTGCCAGCAGCTCACAGTGGGGACAGGCTCCCAAAAACATTCAGTACTTC. Protein product: CASSSQWGQAPKNIQYF.

The chain joins TRBV23-1 to TRBJ2-7; D possibly uses TRBD1 or TRBD2 (5 bases each). TRBV23-1 is an open reading frame, and its role is uncertain. CDR3 length equals 16 residues. The V and J ends lost 7 bases and 3 bases respectively, with 22 bases between them. The DNA of the CDR3 is TGCGCCAGCAAGCGAAACCGGGACCCCGAAGGCTACGAGCAGTACTTC. Translated: CASKRNRDPEGYEQYF.

This clonotype was seen more than once but under ten times. V gene TRBV4-1 combines with J gene TRBJ1-2; the match to TRBD1 covers 7 bases. The CDR3 sequence is 16 residues long. Trimming took 3 bases from V and 5 from J; bases not matched to a gene: 12. Germline CDR1 and CDR2: MGHRA and YSYEKL. The CDR3 region is CASSHPAWDSGYGYTF. The CDR3 region has the DNA TGCGCCAGCAGCCACCCCGCTTGGGACAGTGGGTATGGCTACACCTTC.

The V call is TRBV19, the J call TRBJ1-1, with D unclear. The germline V gene encodes CDR1 LNHDA and CDR2 SQIVND (reference sequence). The CDR3 loop spans 10 amino acids. Trimming stripped 10 bases from V and 8 bases from J, with 11 bases between. DNA for the CDR3: TGTGCCACCTTTAGGAACGAAGCTTTCTTT. This codes for CATFRNEAFF. Variable domain in full (rest from reference TRBV19 and TRBJ1-1): DGGITQSPKYLFRKEGQNVTLSCEQNLNHDAMYWYRQDPGQGLRLIYYSQIVNDFQKGDIAEGYSVSREKKESFPLTVTSAQKNPTAFYLCATFRNEAFFGQGTRLTVV.

The V and J genes are TRBV7-9 and TRBJ2-5; TRBD1 aligns across 8 bases. Germline CDR1 is SEHNR and CDR2 is FQNEAQ (reference sequence). There are 15 residues in the CDR3. Germline trimming cut 4 bases from V and 5 bases from J; bases unmatched to any gene: 9. The CDR3 nucleotides are TGTGCCAGCAGCTCATCGACAGGGGTGAGGGAGACCCAGTACTTC. Translated: CASSSSTGVRETQYF.

Turning to this clonotype: An end of the junction differs from the germline gene, which may be a read error. The chain couples TRBV27 to TRBJ2-7; no reliable D call. From germline, CDR1 is MNHEY and CDR2 SMNVEV (reference sequence). The CDR3 loop spans 14 amino acids. The CDR3 sequence is CDSSPARKSGEQYF. DNA of the CDR3: TGTGACAGCAGTCCCGCGAGGAAATCTGGCGAGCAGTACTTC.

This clonotype was observed a few times. This chain connects TRBV7-2 to TRBJ1-5; D is perhaps TRBD1 (5 bases). Germline CDR1 SGHTA, CDR2 FQGNSA. The CDR3 is made up of 14 amino acids. Trimming took off 5 bases at V and 5 bases at J, with 13 bases between the two ends. For the CDR3, the DNA is TGTGCCAGCAGCAGGGGCGGTCCATATCAGCCCCAGCATTTT. Protein: CASSRGGPYQPQHF.

The chain uses TRBV27 and TRBJ2-5; 11 nucleotides match TRBD1. Germline values: CDR1 MNHEY, CDR2 SMNVEV (reference sequence). CDR3 length: 15 amino acids. J lost 5 bases, V lost 7 bases, and 9 bases had no gene match. The CDR3 nucleotides read TGTGCCAGCACCATTCGGACAGGGGGCGCGGAGACCCAGTACTTC. It translates to CASTIRTGGAETQYF.

This clonotype was picked up a small number of times. The chain is built from TRBV5-6 and TRBJ2-1; D could derive from TRBD1 or TRBD2 (5 bases each). Germline values: CDR1 SGHDT, CDR2 YYEEEE. With 0 bases removed from V and 5 bases from J, the gap between germline ends came to 12 bases. The CDR3 is 15 amino acids. The CDR3 DNA is TGTGCCAGCAGCTTGGACACGGGGCCCAACAATGAGCAGTTCTTC. It specifies CASSLDTGPNNEQFF.

This clonotype turned up a few times. The gene calls are TRBV5-4 and TRBJ2-7; 10 bases agree with TRBD1. The CDR3 totals 14 residues. Trimming took 4 bases from V and 5 from J; bases not matched to a gene: 6. The germline V gene encodes CDR1 SGHNT and CDR2 YYREEE (reference sequence). The CDR3 sequence: CASSRRDRGDEQYF. CDR3 DNA: TGTGCCAGCAGCCGTCGGGACAGGGGAGACGAGCAGTACTTC.

This clonotype has more than one count but fewer than ten. The genes are TRBV20-1 and TRBJ2-1; 11 bases align to TRBD2. Germline CDR1 is DFQATT and CDR2 is SNEGSKA (reference sequence). The CDR3 has 14 residues. Trimming took 5 bases from V and 9 from J; bases not matched to a gene: 9. This CDR3 is CSAPRLAGKGEQFF. The DNA of the CDR3 is TGCAGTGCTCCCCGACTAGCGGGAAAGGGTGAGCAGTTCTTC.

V and J are TRBV5-1 and TRBJ2-7; 9 nucleotides agree with TRBD1. Germline V gene sequence: CDR1 SGHRS, CDR2 YFSETQ. V shed 2 bases, J shed 7 bases, and the junction held 7 bases outside the gene matches. The CDR3 contains 14 residues. The chain's CDR3 is CASSLGQGPGEQYF. CDR3 coding DNA: TGCGCCAGCAGCTTAGGACAGGGGCCTGGGGAGCAGTACTTC.